This is a list of T cell receptor beta chains from one sample in a study of cytomegalovirus exposure and HLA in healthy donors. Clones were read by immunoSEQ multiplex PCR, and TCRdb kept only the in-frame ones, dropping some. The table lists 55,000 to 80,000 clones, about 66% of them singletons. Sequencing used PBMCs. Receptor source: a man in his forties in good health and CMV-seropositive. Each CDR3 is given with its conserved first and last residue. The order of the fields is D gene, CDR3 length, clone size, J gene, V gene, CDR3 protein, CDR3 DNA. A D gene is named only where the DNA matches it firmly. A row's size may be missing; if present it is once, few, many or a size class.

D gene: TRBD2
CDR3 length: 15
clone size: -
J gene: TRBJ2-1
V gene: TRBV28
CDR3 protein: CASSRLAGMHNEQFF
CDR3 DNA: TGTGCCAGCAGCAGACTAGCGGGGATGCACAATGAGCAGTTCTTC

D gene: TRBD2
CDR3 length: 16
clone size: -
J gene: TRBJ2-1
V gene: TRBV30
CDR3 protein: CAWSPGLAGLINEQFF
CDR3 DNA: TGTGCCTGGAGCCCTGGGCTAGCGGGATTGATCAATGAGCAGTTCTTC

D gene: TRBD2
CDR3 length: 16
clone size: -
J gene: TRBJ2-1
V gene: TRBV7-3
CDR3 protein: CASSLMGLAGANEQFF
CDR3 DNA: TGTGCCAGCAGCTTAATGGGACTAGCGGGGGCCAATGAGCAGTTCTTC

D gene: TRBD1
CDR3 length: 16
clone size: -
J gene: TRBJ1-4
V gene: TRBV18
CDR3 protein: CASSRDRVTTNEKLFF
CDR3 DNA: TGTGCCAGCTCACGGGACAGGGTGACAACTAATGAAAAACTGTTTTTT

D gene: TRBD1
CDR3 length: 15
clone size: -
J gene: TRBJ1-5
V gene: TRBV6-1
CDR3 protein: CASSEEGQGYQPQHF
CDR3 DNA: TGTGCCAGCAGTGAAGAAGGACAGGGCTATCAGCCCCAGCATTTT

D gene: -
CDR3 length: 14
clone size: -
J gene: TRBJ1-5
V gene: TRBV9
CDR3 protein: CASNGGNSNQPQHF
CDR3 DNA: TGTGCCAGCAACGGGGGGAATAGCAATCAGCCCCAGCATTTT

D gene: -
CDR3 length: 15
clone size: -
J gene: TRBJ1-4
V gene: TRBV19
CDR3 protein: CASSIRGEDNEKLFF
CDR3 DNA: TGTGCCAGTAGTATACGGGGGGAGGATAATGAAAAACTGTTTTTT

D gene: -
CDR3 length: 15
clone size: -
J gene: TRBJ2-1
V gene: TRBV9
CDR3 protein: CASSRETSSYNEQFF
CDR3 DNA: TGTGCCAGCAGCCGGGAGACTAGCTCCTACAATGAGCAGTTCTTC

D gene: TRBD1
CDR3 length: 15
clone size: once
J gene: TRBJ2-7
V gene: TRBV6-1
CDR3 protein: CASSGRTGKHYEQYF
CDR3 DNA: TGTGCCAGCAGCGGTCGGACAGGCAAACACTACGAGCAGTACTTC

D gene: TRBD1
CDR3 length: 16
clone size: -
J gene: TRBJ1-5
V gene: TRBV2
CDR3 protein: CASRGDREESNQPQHF
CDR3 DNA: TGTGCCAGCAGAGGCGACAGGGAGGAGAGCAATCAGCCCCAGCATTTT

D gene: TRBD2
CDR3 length: 17
clone size: -
J gene: TRBJ2-1
V gene: TRBV5-1
CDR3 protein: CASKGTSGRSSYNEQFF
CDR3 DNA: TGCGCCAGCAAAGGGACTAGCGGGCGATCCTCCTACAATGAGCAGTTCTTC

D gene: -
CDR3 length: 14
clone size: -
J gene: TRBJ1-1
V gene: TRBV30
CDR3 protein: CAWSATQANTEAFF
CDR3 DNA: TGTGCCTGGAGTGCGACCCAGGCCAACACTGAAGCTTTCTTT

D gene: -
CDR3 length: 14
clone size: -
J gene: TRBJ2-3
V gene: TRBV5-4
CDR3 protein: CASSSGGRTDTQYF
CDR3 DNA: TGTGCCAGCAGCTCGGGGGGCCGCACAGATACGCAGTATTTT

D gene: TRBD1
CDR3 length: 13
clone size: -
J gene: TRBJ1-5
V gene: TRBV30
CDR3 protein: CAWSVQGDQPQHF
CDR3 DNA: TGTGCCTGGAGTGTACAGGGGGATCAGCCCCAGCATTTT

D gene: TRBD1
CDR3 length: 15
clone size: -
J gene: TRBJ1-2
V gene: TRBV19
CDR3 protein: CASSTDRGPDYGYTF
CDR3 DNA: TGTGCCAGTAGTACGGACAGGGGCCCTGATTATGGCTACACCTTC

D gene: -
CDR3 length: 11
clone size: -
J gene: TRBJ2-7
V gene: TRBV18
CDR3 protein: CATGMDYEQYF
CDR3 DNA: TGTGCCACAGGGATGGACTACGAGCAGTACTTC

D gene: -
CDR3 length: 13
clone size: -
J gene: TRBJ2-7
V gene: TRBV5-6
CDR3 protein: CASSLRGGGFQYF
CDR3 DNA: TGTGCCAGCAGCTTGAGGGGGGGCGGGTTTCAGTACTTC

D gene: -
CDR3 length: 14
clone size: -
J gene: TRBJ1-2
V gene: TRBV6-5
CDR3 protein: CASSYSGTPYGYTF
CDR3 DNA: TGTGCCAGCAGTTACTCCGGGACACCGTATGGCTACACCTTC

D gene: TRBD1
CDR3 length: 18
clone size: few
J gene: TRBJ1-2
V gene: TRBV5-4
CDR3 protein: CASSYPGTGGLLNYGYTF
CDR3 DNA: TGTGCCAGCAGCTACCCCGGGACAGGGGGCCTCCTAAACTATGGCTACACCTTC

D gene: TRBD2
CDR3 length: 15
clone size: -
J gene: TRBJ2-6
V gene: TRBV5-1
CDR3 protein: CASSRGGSGANVLTF
CDR3 DNA: TGCGCCAGCAGCCGGGGGGGCTCTGGGGCCAACGTCCTGACTTTC

D gene: -
CDR3 length: 16
clone size: few
J gene: TRBJ1-5
V gene: TRBV12-1
CDR3 protein: CASSSVQGACNQPQHF
CDR3 DNA: TGTGCCAGCAGCAGTGTACAGGGGGCGTGCAATCAGCCCCAGCATTTT

D gene: -
CDR3 length: 18
clone size: -
J gene: TRBJ2-1
V gene: TRBV7-9
CDR3 protein: CASSPYTDIGSSYNEQFF
CDR3 DNA: TGTGCCAGCAGCCCATACACGGACATCGGAAGCTCCTACAATGAGCAGTTCTTC

D gene: -
CDR3 length: 22
clone size: few
J gene: TRBJ2-2
V gene: TRBV21-1
CDR3 protein: CASSTYELRESSSGVNTGELFF
CDR3 DNA: TGTGCCAGCAGCACCTACGAACTCAGGGAGTCCTCTAGCGGGGTGAACACCGGGGAGCTGTTTTTT

D gene: -
CDR3 length: 12
clone size: -
J gene: TRBJ1-2
V gene: TRBV4-2
CDR3 protein: CASSQGIYGYTF
CDR3 DNA: TGTGCCAGCAGCCAGGGCATTTATGGCTACACCTTC

D gene: -
CDR3 length: 12
clone size: -
J gene: TRBJ1-1
V gene: TRBV6-5
CDR3 protein: CASRDPGTEAFF
CDR3 DNA: TGTGCCAGCCGAGATCCAGGAACTGAAGCTTTCTTT

D gene: -
CDR3 length: 16
clone size: -
J gene: TRBJ2-6
V gene: TRBV5-1
CDR3 protein: CASSFWAGAGANVLTF
CDR3 DNA: TGCGCCAGCAGCTTTTGGGCAGGGGCTGGGGCCAACGTCCTGACTTTC

D gene: TRBD1
CDR3 length: 14
clone size: -
J gene: TRBJ1-2
V gene: TRBV18
CDR3 protein: CASSPRPDREGYTF
CDR3 DNA: TGTGCCAGCTCACCACGACCGGACAGGGAGGGCTACACCTTC

D gene: -
CDR3 length: 13
clone size: -
J gene: TRBJ1-2
V gene: TRBV29-1
CDR3 protein: CSVGDGQRDGYTF
CDR3 DNA: TGCAGCGTTGGGGACGGCCAGCGGGATGGCTACACCTTC

D gene: -
CDR3 length: 14
clone size: -
J gene: TRBJ2-7
V gene: TRBV28
CDR3 protein: CASSVMEGSYEQYF
CDR3 DNA: TGTGCCAGCAGCGTCATGGAGGGGAGCTACGAGCAGTACTTC

D gene: TRBD1
CDR3 length: 15
clone size: -
J gene: TRBJ1-1
V gene: TRBV9
CDR3 protein: CASSAKGTANTEAFF
CDR3 DNA: TGTGCCAGCAGCGCTAAAGGGACAGCGAACACTGAAGCTTTCTTT

D gene: TRBD1
CDR3 length: 15
clone size: once
J gene: TRBJ2-7
V gene: TRBV5-1
CDR3 protein: CASSYTGTGGYEQYF
CDR3 DNA: TGCGCCAGCAGCTACACCGGGACAGGGGGCTACGAGCAGTACTTC

D gene: -
CDR3 length: 21
clone size: -
J gene: TRBJ1-1
V gene: TRBV5-1
CDR3 protein: CASSLKGPGERMTERNTEAFF
CDR3 DNA: TGCGCCAGCAGCTTAAAGGGTCCAGGTGAAAGGATGACAGAACGTAACACTGAAGCTTTCTTT

D gene: -
CDR3 length: 13
clone size: -
J gene: TRBJ2-7
V gene: TRBV10-3
CDR3 protein: CAISDEGFDEQYF
CDR3 DNA: TGTGCCATCAGTGATGAGGGTTTTGACGAGCAGTACTTC

D gene: TRBD2
CDR3 length: 20
clone size: -
J gene: TRBJ2-4
V gene: TRBV5-4
CDR3 protein: CASSSLTSGGHTLAKNIQYF
CDR3 DNA: TGTGCCAGCAGCTCCCTGACTAGCGGGGGACATACCCTAGCCAAAAACATTCAGTACTTC

D gene: -
CDR3 length: 14
clone size: -
J gene: TRBJ2-3
V gene: TRBV11-3
CDR3 protein: CASSLERDSDTQYF
CDR3 DNA: TGTGCCAGCAGCTTGGAACGGGACTCAGATACGCAGTATTTT

D gene: -
CDR3 length: 16
clone size: few
J gene: TRBJ1-3
V gene: TRBV19
CDR3 protein: CASSFLDSYSGNTIYF
CDR3 DNA: TGTGCCAGTAGTTTCCTGGACTCATACTCTGGAAACACCATATATTTT

D gene: -
CDR3 length: 15
clone size: once
J gene: TRBJ1-6
V gene: TRBV6-4
CDR3 protein: CASSVNPASNSPLHF
CDR3 DNA: TGTGCCAGCAGTGTAAATCCCGCGTCTAATTCACCCCTCCACTTT

D gene: -
CDR3 length: 15
clone size: -
J gene: TRBJ1-4
V gene: TRBV5-1
CDR3 protein: CASSAGAPANEKLFF
CDR3 DNA: TGCGCCAGCAGCGCAGGGGCTCCAGCTAATGAAAAACTGTTTTTT

D gene: -
CDR3 length: 13
clone size: -
J gene: TRBJ1-5
V gene: TRBV7-8
CDR3 protein: CASSVQGDQPQHF
CDR3 DNA: TGTGCCAGCAGCGTACAGGGAGATCAGCCCCAGCATTTT

D gene: -
CDR3 length: 15
clone size: -
J gene: TRBJ1-4
V gene: TRBV28
CDR3 protein: CASTRLSGRLGKLFF
CDR3 DNA: TGTGCCAGCACGCGTCTATCGGGTCGTCTTGGAAAACTGTTTTTT

D gene: -
CDR3 length: 14
clone size: -
J gene: TRBJ2-7
V gene: TRBV30
CDR3 protein: CAWRAITGSYEQYF
CDR3 DNA: TGTGCCTGGAGGGCTATCACAGGGAGCTACGAGCAGTACTTC

D gene: -
CDR3 length: 13
clone size: once
J gene: TRBJ1-2
V gene: TRBV30
CDR3 protein: CAWSVATDYGYTF
CDR3 DNA: TGTGCCTGGAGTGTAGCGACAGACTATGGCTACACCTTC

D gene: TRBD1
CDR3 length: 15
clone size: -
J gene: TRBJ1-1
V gene: TRBV28
CDR3 protein: CASSQSGQKNTEAFF
CDR3 DNA: TGTGCCAGCAGTCAGTCGGGACAGAAGAACACTGAAGCTTTCTTT

D gene: -
CDR3 length: 13
clone size: -
J gene: TRBJ2-1
V gene: TRBV4-3
CDR3 protein: CASSQDQYNEQFF
CDR3 DNA: TGCGCCAGCAGCCAAGATCAGTACAATGAGCAGTTCTTC

D gene: TRBD1
CDR3 length: 16
clone size: few
J gene: TRBJ1-4
V gene: TRBV5-6
CDR3 protein: CASSWRDRGRHEKLFF
CDR3 DNA: TGTGCCAGCAGCTGGAGGGACAGGGGGCGTCATGAAAAACTGTTTTTT

D gene: TRBD2
CDR3 length: 15
clone size: few
J gene: TRBJ2-4
V gene: TRBV2
CDR3 protein: CASRGGTLAKNIQYF
CDR3 DNA: TGTGCCAGCAGGGGGGGGACTTTAGCCAAAAACATTCAGTACTTC

D gene: TRBD1
CDR3 length: 14
clone size: few
J gene: TRBJ2-4
V gene: TRBV2
CDR3 protein: CASSAQGAQNIQYF
CDR3 DNA: TGTGCCAGCAGTGCGCAGGGGGCACAAAACATTCAGTACTTC

D gene: -
CDR3 length: 14
clone size: -
J gene: TRBJ1-3
V gene: TRBV9
CDR3 protein: CASSASGPGNTIYF
CDR3 DNA: TGTGCCAGCAGCGCCTCAGGTCCCGGAAACACCATATATTTT